Each of the 25 T cell receptor beta chains below was sequenced from the same sample in a study of blood T cell repertoires in COVID-19. Only in-frame clones appear in the TCRdb table, and some are missing; sequencing was by immunoSEQ multiplex PCR. Of 240,000 or so clones in the sample, 80% to 90% were seen once. Sequencing input: PBMCs or T cells enriched from blood (not recorded which). Receptors were obtained from a man between 50 and 59 years old who had been exposed to COVID-19.

V gene TRBV28 combines with J gene TRBJ2-2, with D possibly being TRBD1 or TRBD2 (6 bases each). The CDR3 consists of 14 residues. Germline loops: CDR1 MDHEN, CDR2 SYDVKM. V was cut by 8 bases and J by 7 bases, with 17 bases left in between. The CDR3 loop reads CASRLWGADGELFF. The CDR3, as DNA: TGTGCCAGCCGATTATGGGGGGCTGACGGGGAGCTGTTTTTT.

The chain employs TRBV12-3 or TRBV12-4 and TRBJ1-2; D is uncertain. This CDR3 is built from 12 residues. V was clipped by 6 bases and J by 3 bases, with 8 bases between them. CDR3 sequence: CASRRRDYGYTF. CDR3 DNA sequence: TGTGCCAGCAGGCGGCGAGACTATGGCTACACCTTC.

The CDR3 DNA reads as TGTGCCAGCAGCTTGACGGGAGGGGGATACAATGAGCAGTTCTTC. Protein sequence: CASSLTGGGYNEQFF. The genes are TRBV5-4 and TRBJ2-1, with 8 bases aligning to TRBD2. Germline trimming cut 1 base from V and 4 bases from J; bases unmatched to any gene: 4. Looked up from germline, CDR1 is SGHNT and CDR2 is YYREEE (reference sequence). CDR3 length equals 15 residues.

The V and J genes are TRBV2 and TRBJ1-2; D uncertain. The CDR3 totals 14 residues. Germline CDR1 is SNHLY and CDR2 is FYNNEI. Trimming took 0 bases from V and 2 from J, leaving 7 bases between them. The CDR3 DNA reads as TGTGCCAGCAGTGAAGCGATAGAGAACTATGGCTACACCTTC. It specifies CASSEAIENYGYTF.

This chain links TRBV5-5 with TRBJ1-2; 8 nucleotides align to TRBD1. V shed 3 bases and J 8 bases; nucleotides not matched to a gene: 3. The CDR3 is 12 amino acids. Germline values: CDR1 SGHKS, CDR2 YYEKEE (reference sequence). CDR3 nucleotides: TGTGCCAGCAGCTATACAGGGGGAGGCTACACCTTC. Its translation is CASSYTGGGYTF.

The chain recombines TRBV12-3 or TRBV12-4 with TRBJ1-1, with 7 bases identical to TRBD1. Losses at the gene ends were 7 bases for V and 2 bases for J; bases not matched to a gene: 4. The CDR3 is 13 amino acids. The CDR3 reads CASTRTGNTEAFF. CDR3 bases: TGTGCCAGCACCAGGACAGGCAACACTGAAGCTTTCTTT.

V is TRBV10-1 and J is TRBJ2-3; TRBD2 matches 8 bases. The CDR3 extends over 15 amino acids. The V gene end was trimmed by 3 bases and the J gene end by 4 bases; junction bases not matched to a gene: 6. CDR1 and CDR2 from the germline V gene are WNHNN and SYGVQD (reference sequence). The CDR3 region has the DNA TGCGCCAGCAGTGAAGGTACGGGAGGGCCAGATACGCAGTATTTT. Its translation: CASSEGTGGPDTQYF.

This chain connects TRBV3-1 (or the pseudogene TRBV3-2) to TRBJ1-2; no reliable D call. Germline V lookup: CDR1 LGHDT, CDR2 YNNKEL (reference sequence). Trimming pared 1 base from V and 4 bases from J, leaving 13 bases between. The CDR3 extends over 15 amino acids. The CDR3 nucleotides read TGTGCCAGCAGCCAAGGAAGCCAGGAAAGCTATGGCTACACCTTC. Encoded protein: CASSQGSQESYGYTF.

This clone came up once. This rearrangement joins TRBV6-5 to TRBJ1-3; weak D call: TRBD1 (5 bases). The CDR3 loop spans 16 amino acids. The V end lost 4 bases, the J end lost 0 bases, and 13 bases lay between the germline ends. From germline, CDR1 is MNHEY and CDR2 SVGAGI. CDR3 sequence reads: CASSSARGSSGNTIYF. CDR3 coding DNA: TGTGCCAGCAGTTCCGCGCGGGGCAGCTCTGGAAACACCATATATTTT.

The V call is TRBV5-1, the J call TRBJ2-1, with 8 bases aligning to TRBD2. V lost 4 bases to trimming and J lost 4 bases; unmatched junction nucleotides: 7. Germline V gives CDR1 SGHRS, CDR2 YFSETQ. The CDR3 contains 15 residues. CDR3 sequence (DNA): TGCGCCAGCAGCCCCAGCGGGAGTGAATACAATGAGCAGTTCTTC. Its protein is CASSPSGSEYNEQFF.

The chain combines TRBV5-1 with TRBJ2-7; 8 bases line up with TRBD1. This CDR3 spans 13 amino acids. Looked up from germline, CDR1 is SGHRS and CDR2 is YFSETQ. The junction had 6 bases not matched to a gene; V was cut back by 5 bases and J by 5 bases. The CDR3, as DNA: TGCGCCAGCAGACGCGGACAGGGTAACGAGCAGTACTTC. Protein sequence: CASRRGQGNEQYF.

The chain recombines TRBV7-8 with TRBJ1-2, with D maybe TRBD1 (5 bases). The V and J ends lost 5 bases and 5 bases respectively, with 9 bases between them. CDR1 and CDR2 from the germline V gene are SGHVS and FQNEAQ. The CDR3 runs 12 residues. The CDR3 here is CASSPGGYGYTF. As DNA, the CDR3 is TGTGCCAGCAGCCCCGGGGGGTATGGCTACACCTTC.

This clone has only a few counts. The chain recombines TRBV27 with TRBJ2-3, with 13 nucleotides matching TRBD2. The CDR3 is 16 residues long. Germline V CDR1 and CDR2: MNHEY, SMNVEV (reference sequence). The V and J ends lost 6 bases and 2 bases, in that order; junction bases with no gene match: 5. CDR3 DNA: TGTGCCAGCAGAAGACTAGCGGGGGGCCTCACAGATACGCAGTATTTT. It encodes CASRRLAGGLTDTQYF.

The chain uses TRBV6-5 and TRBJ1-2; D unresolved. Germline lookup yields CDR1 MNHEY and CDR2 SVGAGI. The CDR3 covers 15 residues. V was trimmed by 0 bases and J by 2 bases, leaving 10 bases between them. The CDR3 region is CASSYSFKQNYGYTF. CDR3 nucleotides: TGTGCCAGCAGTTACTCGTTTAAACAGAACTATGGCTACACCTTC.

This clone was detected only a few times. This rearrangement joins TRBV2 to TRBJ1-6; D not resolved. V was trimmed by 1 base and J by 8 bases, leaving 12 bases between them. The CDR3 spans 15 residues. CDR1 SNHLY and CDR2 FYNNEI come from the germline V gene. CDR3 bases: TGTGCCAGCAGTGAAGACACGGAGGACGATTCACCCCTCCACTTT. Amino acids: CASSEDTEDDSPLHF.

The genes are TRBV24-1 and TRBJ2-1; 10 nucleotides match TRBD1. V was clipped by 1 base and J by 1 base; unmatched bases: 6. The V gene's germline CDR1 is KGHDR and CDR2 SFDVKD. The CDR3 is made up of 18 amino acids. The CDR3 here is CATSDFPDRGESYNEQFF. Written as DNA, the CDR3 is TGTGCCACCAGTGATTTTCCGGACAGGGGGGAGTCCTACAATGAGCAGTTCTTC.

This rearrangement joins TRBV5-1 to TRBJ1-1, with a weak D call TRBD1 (5 bases). V was cut by 4 bases and J by 5 bases, with 18 bases left in between. Germline-derived CDR1 and CDR2 are SGHRS and YFSETQ. This CDR3 has 15 amino acids. The CDR3 is CASSQFGGEVTEAFF. Here the CDR3 DNA reads TGCGCCAGCAGCCAGTTCGGAGGGGAGGTTACTGAAGCTTTCTTT. Full variable domain (missing parts from reference TRBV5-1 and TRBJ1-1): KAGVTQTPRYLIKTRGQQVTLSCSPISGHRSVSWYQQTPGQGLQFLFEYFSETQRNKGNFPGRFSGRQFSNSRSEMNVSTLELGDSALYLCASSQFGGEVTEAFFGQGTRLTVV.

This rearrangement joins TRBV7-3 to TRBJ2-3; possibly TRBD1 for D (6 bases). The CDR3 covers 14 residues. Germline CDR1 SGHTA, CDR2 FQGTGA. V gave up 5 bases and J gave up 8 bases, with 17 bases separating them. The DNA for the CDR3 is TGTGCCAGCAGCCAACAGGGAAACGGCGGTACGCAGTATTTT. Its protein product is CASSQQGNGGTQYF. Full variable domain (missing parts from reference TRBV7-3 and TRBJ2-3): GAGVSQTPSNKVTEKGKYVELRCDPISGHTALYWYRQSLGQGPEFLIYFQGTGAADDSGLPNDRFFAVRPEGSVSTLKIQRTERGDSAVYLCASSQQGNGGTQYFGPGTRLTVL.

This clone was seen once. Written as DNA, the CDR3 is TGTGCCAGCACCCACCCCCTATTGTACGAGCAGTACGTC. It codes for CASTHPLLYEQYV. The chain links TRBV6-5 to TRBJ2-7; D is unclear. The CDR3 has 13 residues. V lost 7 bases, J lost 4 bases, and 14 bases lay in between. CDR1 and CDR2 from the germline V gene are MNHEY and SVGAGI.

This clone was observed a single time. J is TRBJ2-2 and V is TRBV11-2; TRBD1 matches 8 bases. The CDR3 length is 15 residues. V trimming: 8 bases; J trimming: 5 bases; junction bases outside the gene matches: 10. Germline V gives CDR1 SGHAT, CDR2 FQNNGV. The CDR3 reads CASALQGAWTGELFF. The CDR3 DNA follows: TGTGCCAGCGCTCTCCAGGGGGCATGGACCGGGGAGCTGTTTTTT. The full variable domain, completed using reference TRBV11-2 and TRBJ2-2, is EAGVAQSPRYKIIEKRQSVAFWCNPISGHATLYWYQQILGQGPKLLIQFQNNGVVDDSQLPKDRFSAERLKGVDSTLKIQPAKLEDSAVYLCASALQGAWTGELFFGEGSRLTVL.

This chain's CDR3 is CASSLGGEGSYEQYF. Here the CDR3 DNA reads TGTGCCAGCAGTCTTGGAGGGGAGGGATCGTACGAGCAGTACTTC. The chain employs TRBV6-5 and TRBJ2-7, with 7 bases aligning to TRBD2. The CDR3 loop spans 15 amino acids. The V gene end was trimmed by 5 bases and the J gene end by 4 bases; junction bases not matched to a gene: 11. Germline V gene data show CDR1 as MNHEY and CDR2 as SVGAGI.

This clone was counted once. The chain joins TRBV3-1 (or the pseudogene TRBV3-2) to TRBJ1-1; D remains unclear. The CDR3 runs 15 residues. Germline CDR1 is LGHDT and CDR2 is YNNKEL (reference sequence). With 1 base removed from V and 3 bases from J, the gap between germline ends came to 12 bases. CDR3 in DNA: TGTGCCAGCAGCCAAGTCTCGGGTGTGTACACTGAAGCTTTCTTT. Protein sequence: CASSQVSGVYTEAFF.

The chain couples TRBV6-6 to TRBJ1-1; 7 bases match TRBD1. The germline CDR1 and CDR2 sequences are MNHNY and SVGAGI (reference sequence). The CDR3 covers 14 residues. V lost 7 bases and J lost 0; bases outside the gene matches: 5. In DNA, the CDR3 is TGTGCCAGCACCAAGGGACAGATGAACACTGAAGCTTTCTTT. Protein: CASTKGQMNTEAFF.

This clone was seen once. This chain links TRBV7-6 with TRBJ2-7; 8 bases are a match to TRBD2. Germline CDR1 and CDR2: SGHVS and FNYEAQ. CDR3 length: 15 amino acids. J gave up 3 bases and V 1 base, and 5 bases lay outside the gene matches. The CDR3 here is CASSLEAGVFYEQYV. CDR3 DNA sequence: TGTGCCAGCAGCTTAGAAGCGGGAGTGTTCTACGAGCAGTACGTC.

The chain employs TRBV28 and TRBJ2-2, with D hard to call. The V gene lost 7 bases and the J gene lost 6 bases, with 9 bases spanning the gap. This CDR3 is built from 12 residues. The germline V gene encodes CDR1 MDHEN and CDR2 SYDVKM. CDR3: CASKLRSGELFF. CDR3 coding DNA: TGTGCCAGCAAATTACGGTCCGGGGAGCTGTTTTTT.